The text below deals with one T cell receptor (beta chain). This record belongs to a study of blood T cell repertoires in COVID-19. Study at large: The United States, Italy and Spain were the sources of the acute and convalescent COVID-19 samples.

Authors' data handling: Counts of nucleated cells, estimated from reference gene primer amplification, were obtained. Profiled with immunoSEQ multiplex PCR; TCRdb holds only in-frame clones, not every one. From that table come the V and J calls and clone size; the DNA was used to work out D and trimming. Counted here are fewer than 300,000 clones, about 87% occurring once; the ten biggest clones make up less than 5%. CDR3 length equals 15 residues. Trimming cost V 6 bases and J 7 bases, with 19 bases left between them. Looked up from germline, CDR1 is LGHDT and CDR2 is YNNKEL (reference sequence). The chain uses TRBV3-1 (or the pseudogene TRBV3-2) and TRBJ1-5; no clear D. Specimen: peripheral blood. The TCR comes from a man aged 60 to 75 who had recovered from COVID-19. CDR3 loop: CASSLGISGSQPQHF. The CDR3 DNA reads as TGTGCCAGCAGTCTCGGGATATCCGGGAGCCAGCCCCAGCATTTT.